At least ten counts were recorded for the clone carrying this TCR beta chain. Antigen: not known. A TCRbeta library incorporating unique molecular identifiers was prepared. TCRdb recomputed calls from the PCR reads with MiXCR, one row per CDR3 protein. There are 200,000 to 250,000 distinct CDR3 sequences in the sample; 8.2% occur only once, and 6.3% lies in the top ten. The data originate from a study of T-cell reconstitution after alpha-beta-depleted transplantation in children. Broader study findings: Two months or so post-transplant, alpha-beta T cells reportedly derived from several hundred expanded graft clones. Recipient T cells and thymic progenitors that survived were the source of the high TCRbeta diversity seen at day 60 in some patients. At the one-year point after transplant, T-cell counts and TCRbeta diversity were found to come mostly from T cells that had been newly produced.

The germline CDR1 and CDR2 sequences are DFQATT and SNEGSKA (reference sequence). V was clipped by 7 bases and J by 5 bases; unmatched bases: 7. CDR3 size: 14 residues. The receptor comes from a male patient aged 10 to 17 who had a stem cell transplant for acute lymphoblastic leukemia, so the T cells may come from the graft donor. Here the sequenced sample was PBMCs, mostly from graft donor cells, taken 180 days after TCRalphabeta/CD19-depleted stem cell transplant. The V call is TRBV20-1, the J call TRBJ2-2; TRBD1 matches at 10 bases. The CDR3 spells CSVTDRGGTGELFF. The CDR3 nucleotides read TGCAGTGTTACGGACAGGGGGGGGACCGGGGAGCTGTTTTTT.